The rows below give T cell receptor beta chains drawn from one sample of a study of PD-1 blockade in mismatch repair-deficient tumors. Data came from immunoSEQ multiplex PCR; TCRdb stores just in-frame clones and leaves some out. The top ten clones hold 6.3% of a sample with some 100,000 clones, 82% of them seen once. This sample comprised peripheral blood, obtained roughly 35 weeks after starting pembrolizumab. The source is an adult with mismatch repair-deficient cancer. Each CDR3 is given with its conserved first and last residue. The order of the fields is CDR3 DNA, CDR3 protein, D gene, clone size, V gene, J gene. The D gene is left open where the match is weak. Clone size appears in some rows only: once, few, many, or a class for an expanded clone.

TGCAGCGTACTCCCGGGACAGGGACGGAACTATGGCTACACCTTC	CSVLPGQGRNYGYTF	TRBD1	NA	TRBV29-1	TRBJ1-2
TGCAGTGCTAGAAAAGAGACCCAGTACTTC	CSARKETQYF	NA	once	TRBV20-1	TRBJ2-5
TGCGCCAGCAGCTTGGAACAGGGGTCCACCGGGGAGCTGTTTTTT	CASSLEQGSTGELFF	TRBD1	once	TRBV5-1	TRBJ2-2
TGTGCCAGCAGTCAGGGACAGGGGGCGGTCTACGAGCAGTACTTC	CASSQGQGAVYEQYF	TRBD1	NA	TRBV6-5	TRBJ2-7
TGTGCCAGCAGCTTGCGGGATGAACAGTTCTTC	CASSLRDEQFF	NA	NA	TRBV11-3	TRBJ2-1
TGTGCCAGCAGCTTATTGGTCGCGGGAGCGGTAGATACGCAGTATTTT	CASSLLVAGAVDTQYF	TRBD2	NA	TRBV11-3	TRBJ2-3
TGTGCCTGGAGTCGGGACAGGGTTAAAGGGTACAATGAGCAGTTCTTC	CAWSRDRVKGYNEQFF	TRBD1	NA	TRBV30	TRBJ2-1
TGTGCCAGCAGCTTAGGGACAGGGTACGGCTACACCTTC	CASSLGTGYGYTF	TRBD1	NA	TRBV11-2	TRBJ1-2
TGTGCCACCAAAGAAGAAGGGATCACAGATACGCAGTATTTT	CATKEEGITDTQYF	NA	NA	TRBV19	TRBJ2-3
TGTGCCAGTAGTATAGATTTCACGACTAGCGACACAGATACGCAGTATTTT	CASSIDFTTSDTDTQYF	TRBD2	NA	TRBV19	TRBJ2-3
TGTGCCAGCAGTTTAGAGAAGGGCCGGGTGCAGTTCTTC	CASSLEKGRVQFF	NA	NA	TRBV28	TRBJ2-1
TGTGCCAGCAGCTCGGGGGCGAGGCGGGATGAGCAGTTCTTC	CASSSGARRDEQFF	NA	NA	TRBV5-4	TRBJ2-1
TGTGCCAGCAGCCCCGGGACAACTAGCACAGATACGCAGTATTTT	CASSPGTTSTDTQYF	NA	NA	TRBV5-4	TRBJ2-3
TGTGCCAGTAGTAGTGGCGGGAGTGCCTACAATGAGCAGTTCTTC	CASSSGGSAYNEQFF	TRBD2	NA	TRBV19	TRBJ2-1
TGTGCCAGCAGCTTCGGGACCCCCTACGAGCAGTACTTC	CASSFGTPYEQYF	NA	NA	TRBV7-2	TRBJ2-7
TGTGCCAGCAGTGAACTGGGCGGATCGCAGGCTTTCTTT	CASSELGGSQAFF	NA	NA	TRBV6-1	TRBJ1-1
TGTGCCAGCGGAACCTCCCGGGAGGCCTACACCTTC	CASGTSREAYTF	NA	NA	TRBV27	TRBJ1-2
TGTGCCAGCAGCTTGGAAGGATTGGGGAGGAACACCGGGGAGCTGTTTTTT	CASSLEGLGRNTGELFF	NA	NA	TRBV5-6	TRBJ2-2
TGTGCCAGCAGCTCAAATAGCGGGAAAGGTCGTACCGGGGAGCTGTTTTTT	CASSSNSGKGRTGELFF	TRBD2	NA	TRBV7-9	TRBJ2-2
TGTGCCAGCAGTAGACAGGGCGTGGGCGGGGAGCTGTTTTTT	CASSRQGVGGELFF	TRBD1	NA	TRBV6-1	TRBJ2-2
TGTGCCAGTAGTATTGCTGGGGCAGGGGCGGGCTACACCTTC	CASSIAGAGAGYTF	NA	NA	TRBV19	TRBJ1-2
TGTGCCAGTAGTATTTCAGCGAACTATGGCTACACCTTC	CASSISANYGYTF	NA	NA	TRBV19	TRBJ1-2
TGTGCCAGCAGCTTCAGGGGGTACACCTACGAGCAGTACTTC	CASSFRGYTYEQYF	TRBD1	NA	TRBV7-2	TRBJ2-7
TGTGCCAGCAGTGTCCAGCCGACAGGTACCTACGAGCAGTACTTC	CASSVQPTGTYEQYF	NA	NA	TRBV6-4	TRBJ2-7
TGTGCCAGCAGCGATGGACAGGCCCACTATGGCTACACCTTC	CASSDGQAHYGYTF	TRBD1	NA	TRBV11-2	TRBJ1-2
TGTGCCAGCAGCTTTGGTCTAGCGGATAAATACAATGAGCAGTTCTTC	CASSFGLADKYNEQFF	TRBD2	NA	TRBV7-8	TRBJ2-1
TGTGCCAGCAGAGGGACTAGCGGCTCCTACGAGCAGTACTTC	CASRGTSGSYEQYF	TRBD2	NA	TRBV2	TRBJ2-7
TGTGCCAGCAGTTACTCGGGGACAGGGAGCGTCAATGAGCAGTTCTTC	CASSYSGTGSVNEQFF	TRBD1	NA	TRBV6-5	TRBJ2-1
TGTGCCAGCAGTGAAGTTAGGCCCCACTTC	CASSEVRPHF	NA	NA	TRBV6-1	TRBJ2-7
TGTGCCAGCAGCGTAGGTCTAGCGGGAGCTGGCGAGCAGTTCTTC	CASSVGLAGAGEQFF	TRBD2	NA	TRBV9	TRBJ2-1
TGTGCCAGCAGTGGCAAGGAGACCCAGTACTTC	CASSGKETQYF	NA	NA	TRBV6-1	TRBJ2-5
TGTGCCAGCAGCTTGGGGGACAGGGGCGCTGAAGCTTTCTTT	CASSLGDRGAEAFF	TRBD1	NA	TRBV5-6	TRBJ1-1
TGTGCCAGCAGCTTAAAGCCTAGCGGGAGGGTTGAGCAGTTCTTC	CASSLKPSGRVEQFF	TRBD2	NA	TRBV11-2	TRBJ2-1
TGTGCCAGCACGAGTGGAGATACGCAGTATTTT	CASTSGDTQYF	NA	few	TRBV9	TRBJ2-3
TGCGCCAGCAGGGAGACAGGGGAAGAGACCCAGTACTTC	CASRETGEETQYF	TRBD1	NA	TRBV4-1	TRBJ2-5
TGTGCCAGCAGTGACAGGGAGAATGAGCAGTTCTTC	CASSDRENEQFF	NA	NA	TRBV6-1	TRBJ2-1
TGTGCCAGTAGTAGAACTAGCGTAAAGACAGATACGCAGTATTTT	CASSRTSVKTDTQYF	TRBD2	NA	TRBV19	TRBJ2-3
TGTGCCAGCAGCTTAGCCGGGCTAGCGGGCACCTACAATGAGCAGTTCTTC	CASSLAGLAGTYNEQFF	TRBD2	NA	TRBV7-9	TRBJ2-1
TGTGCTAGTGGTTCGGGGCAGCCGAACACTGAAGCTTTCTTT	CASGSGQPNTEAFF	NA	NA	TRBV12-5	TRBJ1-1
TGCGCCAGCAGCTGGCAGGACGGCTCCTACGAGCAGTACTTC	CASSWQDGSYEQYF	NA	few	TRBV5-1	TRBJ2-7
TGTGCCAGCAGCTGGAGTGGCGAGCAGTACTTC	CASSWSGEQYF	NA	NA	TRBV5-5	TRBJ2-7
TGTGCCAGCATAGCAGCTGGAACAGATACGCAGTATTTT	CASIAAGTDTQYF	NA	NA	TRBV6-6	TRBJ2-3
TGTGCCAGCAGTTCGAACACCGGGGAGCTGTTTTTT	CASSSNTGELFF	NA	NA	TRBV9	TRBJ2-2
TGTGCCAGCAGTCCCCAGGGGTGGTCTGGAAACACCATATATTTT	CASSPQGWSGNTIYF	NA	NA	TRBV6-1	TRBJ1-3
TGTGCCAGCAGCTTCTCCCGGGCGGCAGGAAATGAGCAGTTCTTC	CASSFSRAAGNEQFF	NA	NA	TRBV7-6	TRBJ2-1
TGTGCCAGCAGCAGAAACAGGGGGCTGGGGGCTTTCTTT	CASSRNRGLGAFF	NA	NA	TRBV21-1	TRBJ1-1
TGCAGCGTTGCGGACAGACTCACCAACAATGAGCAGTTCTTC	CSVADRLTNNEQFF	NA	NA	TRBV29-1	TRBJ2-1
TGTGCCAGCAGTTTGTACCGGACTTCCTACGAGCAGTACTTC	CASSLYRTSYEQYF	NA	NA	TRBV27	TRBJ2-7
TGTGCCAGCAGTGAATGGACAGGGACTACCTACGAGCAGTACTTC	CASSEWTGTTYEQYF	NA	NA	TRBV6-1	TRBJ2-7
TGTGCCAGCAGTTCGGGACAGGCAGTTAAAAAACTGTTTTTT	CASSSGQAVKKLFF	TRBD1	NA	TRBV27	TRBJ1-4
TGCGCCAGCAGCCAAGATCAGGGGACAGAGACCCAGTACTTC	CASSQDQGTETQYF	NA	NA	TRBV4-3	TRBJ2-5
TGTGCCAGCAGTGAATTCGAGGCGGGAGGGCTCGAGCAGTACTTC	CASSEFEAGGLEQYF	TRBD2	NA	TRBV6-1	TRBJ2-7
TGTGCCAGCAGTGATGGCGGTACATACCCCATATATTTT	CASSDGGTYPIYF	NA	NA	TRBV6-1	TRBJ1-3
TGTGCCAGTAGTATAGATCTGGCGGGAGGATTGGAGACCCAGTACTTC	CASSIDLAGGLETQYF	TRBD2	NA	TRBV19	TRBJ2-5
TGTGCCAGCATGGGGGGAGAGGTTTATGGCTACACCTTC	CASMGGEVYGYTF	NA	NA	TRBV4-2	TRBJ1-2
TGTGCCAGCAGCTCGGTGGTAAGCTCCTACAATGAGCAGTTCTTC	CASSSVVSSYNEQFF	NA	NA	TRBV7-3	TRBJ2-1